This T cell receptor beta chain derives from a study of T cell responses to AZD1222 COVID-19 vaccine. Study results and limitations: After the peak T cell response, and only then, were repertoires sampled. Among spike-specific TCRs, nearly half reportedly target unmutated variant regions. Baseline serology detected seropositivity in only a handful of AZD1222 recipients.

Measured with immunoSEQ multiplex PCR; TCRdb has only the in-frame clones, and not every one. This table has about 140,000 clones, 88% appearing once. CDR3 length equals 12 residues. In germline, CDR1 is PRHDT, CDR2 FYEKMQ (reference sequence). Between the trimmed V and J ends, which lost 2 bases and 6 bases, there was a span of 8 bases. Notes on this clone: Its antigen is unidentified.

The TCR originated in an adult who received the AZD1222 COVID-19 vaccine. Specimen: peripheral blood, collected 28 days after the second AZD1222 dose. This chain uses TRBV13 with TRBJ2-7, with D perhaps matching TRBD2 (5 bases). DNA of the CDR3: TGTGCCAGCAGCTTACCTCGGGGCGAGCAGTACTTC. This codes for CASSLPRGEQYF.